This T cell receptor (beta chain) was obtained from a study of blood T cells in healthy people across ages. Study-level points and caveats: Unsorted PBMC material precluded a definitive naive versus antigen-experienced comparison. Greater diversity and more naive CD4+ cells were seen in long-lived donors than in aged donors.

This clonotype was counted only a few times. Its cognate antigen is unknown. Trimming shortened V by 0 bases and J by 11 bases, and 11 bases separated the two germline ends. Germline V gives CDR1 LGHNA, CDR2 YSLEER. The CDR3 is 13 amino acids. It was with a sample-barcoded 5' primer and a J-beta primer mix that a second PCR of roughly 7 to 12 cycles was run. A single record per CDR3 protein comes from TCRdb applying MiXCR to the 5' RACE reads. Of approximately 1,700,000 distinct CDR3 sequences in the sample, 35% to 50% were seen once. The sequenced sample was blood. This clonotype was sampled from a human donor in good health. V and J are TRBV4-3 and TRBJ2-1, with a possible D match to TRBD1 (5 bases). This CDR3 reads CASSQDVRTKQFF. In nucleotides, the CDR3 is TGCGCCAGCAGCCAAGATGTGCGGACAAAGCAGTTCTTC.